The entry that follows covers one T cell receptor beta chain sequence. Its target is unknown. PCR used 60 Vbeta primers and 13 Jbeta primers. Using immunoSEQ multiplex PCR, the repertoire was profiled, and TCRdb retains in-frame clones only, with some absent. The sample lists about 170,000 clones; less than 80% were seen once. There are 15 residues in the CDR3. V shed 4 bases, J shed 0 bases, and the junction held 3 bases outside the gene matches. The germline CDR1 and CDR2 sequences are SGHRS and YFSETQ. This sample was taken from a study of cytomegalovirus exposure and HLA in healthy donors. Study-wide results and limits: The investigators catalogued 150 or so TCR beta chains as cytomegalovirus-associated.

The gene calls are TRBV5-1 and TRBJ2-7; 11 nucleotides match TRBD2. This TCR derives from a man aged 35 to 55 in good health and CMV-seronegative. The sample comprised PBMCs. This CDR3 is CASSVTSGISYEQYF. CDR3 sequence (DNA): TGCGCCAGCAGCGTGACTAGCGGGATCTCCTACGAGCAGTACTTC.